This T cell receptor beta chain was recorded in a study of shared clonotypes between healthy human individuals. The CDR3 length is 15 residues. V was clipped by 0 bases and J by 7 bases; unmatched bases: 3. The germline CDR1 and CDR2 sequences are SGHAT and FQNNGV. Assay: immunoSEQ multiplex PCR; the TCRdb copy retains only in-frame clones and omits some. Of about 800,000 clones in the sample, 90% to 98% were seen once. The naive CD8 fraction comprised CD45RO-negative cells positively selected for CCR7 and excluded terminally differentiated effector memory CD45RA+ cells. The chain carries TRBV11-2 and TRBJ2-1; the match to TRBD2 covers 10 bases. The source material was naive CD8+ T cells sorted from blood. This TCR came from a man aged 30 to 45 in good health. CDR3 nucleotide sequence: TGTGCCAGCAGCTTAGAATTGACTAGCGGGAATGAGCAGTTCTTC. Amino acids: CASSLELTSGNEQFF.